The 26 T cell receptor beta chains below were found in one sample sequenced in a study of blood T cell repertoires in COVID-19 (dated by TCRdb to 2018 to 2021). Preparation of the library involved the immunoSEQ multiplex PCR assay. TCRdb's version of the immuneACCESS table is confined to in-frame rearrangements and falls short of the full clone set. An unresolved V gene accounts for under half of the shortfall where checked; the remainder is of unknown origin. The sample profile shows 270,000 or so clones; 85% of them were found once. About an eighth of the sample rests with the top ten. Sequencing was carried out using peripheral blood. These receptor sequences come from a human donor in a cohort sampled during active COVID-19.

Of note for this clone: The germline gene is not matched at one end of the junction; a read error may be the cause. The rearrangement links TRBV3-1 (or the pseudogene TRBV3-2) to TRBJ2-3; D might be TRBD1 (5 bases). From germline, CDR1 is LGHDT and CDR2 YNNKEL (reference sequence). The CDR3 extends over 11 amino acids. The CDR3 loop is CASSHTGTQYF. The CDR3 bases are TGTGCCAGCAGCCACACAGGTACGCAGTATTTT.

This clone turned up a few times. The chain uses TRBV11-2 and TRBJ2-7; D is possibly TRBD1 (5 bases). V lost 2 bases, J lost 0 bases, and 11 bases lay in between. This CDR3 contains 15 residues. Per the germline V gene, CDR1 is SGHAT and CDR2 is FQNNGV. CDR3 nucleotide sequence: TGTGCCAGCAGCTTATTTGCAGGGAACTCCTACGAGCAGTACTTC. Its protein product is CASSLFAGNSYEQYF.

The rearrangement uses TRBV27 and TRBJ1-1, with 7 bases matching TRBD1. V was clipped by 5 bases and J by 2 bases; unmatched bases: 5. Germline V gene data show CDR1 as MNHEY and CDR2 as SMNVEV (reference sequence). This CDR3 region has 14 residues. The CDR3 region has the DNA TGTGCCAGCAGTGCGGGACAGCGTAACACTGAAGCTTTCTTT. It is translated as CASSAGQRNTEAFF.

V usage is TRBV29-1 and J usage is TRBJ1-2; D ambiguous. The germline V gene has CDR1 SQVTM and CDR2 ANQGSEA. V was clipped by 3 bases and J by 8 bases, with 13 bases between them. CDR3 length equals 12 residues. The DNA for the CDR3 is TGCAGCGTTGATGCTGTGTTTGAGGGCTACACCTTC. This codes for CSVDAVFEGYTF.

J is TRBJ2-7 and V is TRBV10-1; 7 bases match TRBD1. The CDR3 runs 15 residues. Germline CDR1 reads WNHNN; CDR2 reads SYGVQD (reference sequence). Trimming removed 3 bases from V and 7 bases from J; junction bases left unmatched: 12. In DNA form, the CDR3 reads TGCGCCAGCAGTGATGCGAGACAGGGCGTTGGGGAGCAGTACTTC. Amino acid sequence: CASSDARQGVGEQYF.

The chain joins TRBV18 to TRBJ1-5; 8 bases are a match to TRBD1. CDR3 length: 14 residues. The junction had 5 bases not matched to a gene; V was cut back by 3 bases and J by 7 bases. Germline V gene lookup returns CDR1 KGHSH and CDR2 LQKENI. This CDR3 reads CASSPDRAEQPQHF. The CDR3 DNA reads as TGTGCCAGCTCACCGGACAGGGCGGAGCAGCCCCAGCATTTT.

The gene calls are TRBV6-5 and TRBJ2-1; 14 bases align to TRBD2. CDR3 length: 15 residues. Germline V lookup: CDR1 MNHEY, CDR2 SVGAGI. Trimming cost V 5 bases and J 8 bases; bases outside gene matches: 5. CDR3 bases: TGTGCCAGCAGTATGACTAGCGGGAGGGCCTATGAGCAGTTCTTC. It encodes CASSMTSGRAYEQFF.

This clone has just one count. The rearrangement joins TRBV4-1 to TRBJ1-4; 8 bases align to TRBD1. The ends lost 6 bases at V and 6 bases at J; junction bases unmatched: 12. This CDR3 is built from 16 residues. Germline values: CDR1 MGHRA, CDR2 YSYEKL. The CDR3 nucleotides read TGCGCCAGCAGGGTTTCGCCCGGGACAGGAGATGAAAAACTGTTTTTT. Translation gives CASRVSPGTGDEKLFF.

The V gene is TRBV10-2, the J gene TRBJ2-7, with 9 positions matching TRBD1. Germline values: CDR1 WSHSY, CDR2 SAAADI. Trimming took 4 bases from V and 3 from J; bases not matched to a gene: 4. The CDR3 is 14 amino acids. The DNA for the CDR3 is TGCGCCAGCAGTGCCGGGACAGGGATCTACGAGCAGTACTTC. Its translation is CASSAGTGIYEQYF.

The V and J genes are TRBV4-3 and TRBJ1-2; TRBD1 agrees at 7 bases. The germline gives CDR1 LGHNA, CDR2 YSLEER. Trimming removed 1 base from V and 8 bases from J; junction bases left unmatched: 10. This CDR3 contains 15 residues. The CDR3 coding sequence is TGCGCCAGCAGCCAAGTAAGAGGGGGCTCAGAAGGCTACACCTTC. Residues: CASSQVRGGSEGYTF.

The chain carries TRBV6-6 and TRBJ1-1; 10 nucleotides line up with TRBD1. Germline loops: CDR1 MNHNY, CDR2 SVGAGI (reference sequence). The CDR3 spans 13 residues. Trimming at V came to 6 bases and at J to 7 bases, leaving 5 bases not matched to a gene. The chain's CDR3 is CASRRQGAIEAFF. DNA of the CDR3: TGTGCCAGCAGAAGACAGGGGGCAATTGAAGCTTTCTTT.

As regards this clone: The sample carries other DNA sequences with the same CDR3. The chain carries TRBV6-5 and TRBJ1-6, with TRBD1 matching 7 bases. Germline lookup yields CDR1 MNHEY and CDR2 SVGAGI. V shed 2 bases, J shed 7 bases, and the junction held 5 bases outside the gene matches. The CDR3 covers 15 residues. CDR3 protein: CASSYGDRGNSPLHF. The DNA for the CDR3 is TGTGCCAGCAGTTACGGGGACAGAGGGAATTCACCCCTCCACTTT.

The chain joins TRBV19 to TRBJ2-3; D ambiguous. Germline V gene lookup returns CDR1 LNHDA and CDR2 SQIVND (reference sequence). The CDR3 totals 15 residues. V dropped 5 bases and J dropped 1 base, with 13 bases sitting between them. CDR3 in amino acids: CASSSSPGGTDTQYF. DNA of the CDR3: TGTGCCAGTAGTTCAAGCCCCGGAGGCACAGATACGCAGTATTTT.

The rearrangement joins TRBV5-1 to TRBJ2-5; possible D gene TRBD2, 6 bases. In germline, CDR1 is SGHRS, CDR2 YFSETQ. The V end was cut by 1 base, the J end by 1 base, with 11 bases between. The CDR3 runs to 15 residues. The CDR3 loop is CASSLTSWSQETQYF. DNA of the CDR3: TGCGCCAGCAGCTTGACTAGCTGGTCCCAAGAGACCCAGTACTTC.

The chain couples TRBV5-1 to TRBJ2-7, with 8 positions matching TRBD1. The CDR3 is 16 amino acids. After removal of 5 bases from V and 7 bases from J, the junction contained 17 bases not matched to a gene. Looked up from germline, CDR1 is SGHRS and CDR2 is YFSETQ. CDR3 DNA: TGCGCCAGCAGGGGACAGGCCACACTAACCCTGGGGGAGCAGTACTTC. Its translation: CASRGQATLTLGEQYF.

The chain employs TRBV6-1 and TRBJ1-3; 7 bases map to TRBD1. The trim removed 4 bases at V and 1 base at J, leaving 10 bases unmatched. The CDR3 sequence is 17 residues long. Germline CDR1 and CDR2: MNHNS and SASEGT. CDR3 protein: CASSGQGAISSGNTIYF. CDR3 nucleotides: TGTGCCAGCAGTGGACAGGGCGCAATAAGTTCTGGAAACACCATATATTTT.

The chain uses TRBV6-5 and TRBJ1-3; weak D call: TRBD1 (6 bases). Germline CDR1 reads MNHEY; CDR2 reads SVGAGI. V lost 5 bases and J 1 base, leaving 12 bases between the germline ends. The length of the CDR3 is 15 residues. DNA of the CDR3: TGTGCCAGCAGTAAACAGGGACCTTCTGGAAACACCATATATTTT. Its translation is CASSKQGPSGNTIYF.

This chain links TRBV5-1 with TRBJ1-4; D is unclear. CDR3 length: 16 amino acids. CDR1 is SGHRS, CDR2 YFSETQ, per germline. V lost 0 bases to trimming and J lost 4 bases, with 13 bases between them. This chain's CDR3 is CASSLALTSLNEKLFF. CDR3 nucleotide sequence: TGCGCCAGCAGCTTGGCCTTGACAAGCCTTAATGAAAAACTGTTTTTT. Filled out from reference TRBV5-1 and TRBJ1-4, the complete variable domain reads KAGVTQTPRYLIKTRGQQVTLSCSPISGHRSVSWYQQTPGQGLQFLFEYFSETQRNKGNFPGRFSGRQFSNSRSEMNVSTLELGDSALYLCASSLALTSLNEKLFFGSGTQLSVL.

The chain employs TRBV19 and TRBJ2-3; 9 bases align to TRBD1. V trimming: 3 bases; J trimming: 6 bases; junction bases outside the gene matches: 4. This CDR3 has 14 amino acids. CDR1 is LNHDA and CDR2 is SQIVND in the germline V gene (reference sequence). In DNA, the CDR3 is TGTGCCAGTAGTATGGGACAGGGTGAGGATACGCAGTATTTT. Protein: CASSMGQGEDTQYF.

The J gene is TRBJ1-2, the V gene TRBV18, with TRBD1 as a possible D gene (5 bases). The V end was cut by 4 bases, the J end by 1 base, with 22 bases between. Per germline, CDR1 KGHSH and CDR2 LQKENI. The length of the CDR3 is 18 residues. This chain's CDR3 is CASSLSRGSVRLNYGYTF. The CDR3 DNA reads TGTGCCAGCTCACTAAGCCGGGGGAGTGTAAGACTTAACTATGGCTACACCTTC.

The chain carries TRBV5-1 and TRBJ2-1; the D is unclear. Per germline, CDR1 SGHRS and CDR2 YFSETQ. V lost 0 bases and J 5 bases, leaving 12 bases between the germline ends. This CDR3 is 15 amino acids long. The CDR3 reads CASSLGLQIDNEQFF. CDR3 bases: TGCGCCAGCAGCTTGGGCTTACAGATAGACAATGAGCAGTTCTTC.

As DNA, the CDR3 is TGTGCCAGCAGCCTAATATTGGGGAGGGGCTACGAGCAGTACTTC. The encoded protein is CASSLILGRGYEQYF. V usage is TRBV28 and J usage is TRBJ2-7; 7 nucleotides line up with TRBD2. The trim removed 6 bases at V and 3 bases at J, leaving 11 bases unmatched. From germline, CDR1 is MDHEN and CDR2 SYDVKM. The length of the CDR3 is 15 residues.

On this clone itself: The sample carries other DNA sequences with the same CDR3. The V and J genes are TRBV2 and TRBJ1-2; possible D gene TRBD1, 5 bases. V gave up 5 bases and J gave up 5 bases, with 6 bases separating them. The CDR3 loop spans 11 amino acids. CDR1 is SNHLY and CDR2 is FYNNEI in the germline V gene. The CDR3, as DNA: TGTGCCAGCAGTTCAGGGTATGGCTACACCTTC. Translated: CASSSGYGYTF.

This chain joins TRBV27 and TRBJ2-7, with TRBD2 as a possible D gene (5 bases). Trimming took off 0 bases at V and 0 bases at J, with 9 bases between the two ends. Germline-derived CDR1 and CDR2 are MNHEY and SMNVEV (reference sequence). The CDR3 contains 15 residues. CDR3 sequence (DNA): TGTGCCAGCAGTTTATCGCGGGTAAGCTCCTACGAGCAGTACTTC. Translated: CASSLSRVSSYEQYF.

The V and J genes are TRBV29-1 and TRBJ2-1; D is uncertain. Germline assignment: CDR1 SQVTM and CDR2 ANQGSEA. This CDR3 has 14 amino acids. V dropped 5 bases and J dropped 0 bases, with 11 bases sitting between them. The CDR3 DNA follows: TGCAGCGTTAGTGGAGAGAGCTCCTACAATGAGCAGTTCTTC. This sequence encodes CSVSGESSYNEQFF.

The chain uses TRBV18 and TRBJ2-2, with no clear D. The germline V gene has CDR1 KGHSH and CDR2 LQKENI. The CDR3 is 12 residues long. Trimming pared 6 bases from V and 2 bases from J, leaving 4 bases between. The CDR3 spells CASSKNTGELFF. The CDR3 coding sequence is TGTGCCAGCTCCAAAAACACCGGGGAGCTGTTTTTT.